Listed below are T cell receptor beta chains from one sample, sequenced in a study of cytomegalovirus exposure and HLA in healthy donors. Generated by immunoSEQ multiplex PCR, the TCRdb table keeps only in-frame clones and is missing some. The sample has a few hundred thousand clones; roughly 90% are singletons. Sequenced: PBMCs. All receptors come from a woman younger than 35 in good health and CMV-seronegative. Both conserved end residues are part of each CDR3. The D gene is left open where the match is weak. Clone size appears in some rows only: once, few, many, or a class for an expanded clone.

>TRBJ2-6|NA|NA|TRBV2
TGTGCCAGCACCGCCGGGTCCAACGTCCTGACTTTC
CASTAGSNVLTF
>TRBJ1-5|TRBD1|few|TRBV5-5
TGTGCCAGCAGCTTAGACAGGGTTAATCAGCCCCAGCATTTT
CASSLDRVNQPQHF
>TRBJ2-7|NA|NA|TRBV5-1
TGCGCCAGCAGCTCCCCCCTCTCTTCCGAGCAGTACTTC
CASSSPLSSEQYF
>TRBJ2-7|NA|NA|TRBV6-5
TGTGCCAGCAGTTACGGGCGGGACCCGGCGGTCGAGCAGTACTTC
CASSYGRDPAVEQYF
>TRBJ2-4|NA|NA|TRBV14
TGTGCCAGCAGCCAAGGGGGGCACGGGATGGACATTCAGTACTTC
CASSQGGHGMDIQYF
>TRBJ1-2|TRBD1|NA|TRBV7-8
TGTGCCAGCAGCTTTACAGGGGGCTTTTCCTATGGCTACACCTTC
CASSFTGGFSYGYTF
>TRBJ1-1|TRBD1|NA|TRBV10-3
TGTGCCATCAGGCGGACAGGGGAGAACACTGAAGCTTTCTTT
CAIRRTGENTEAFF
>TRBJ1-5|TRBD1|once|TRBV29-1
TGCAGCGGGGGACAGGGGGAAGGACAGCCCCAGCATTTT
CSGGQGEGQPQHF
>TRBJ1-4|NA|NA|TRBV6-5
TGTGCCAGCAGTTTCGATGGAGGGGCAACTAATGAAAAACTGTTTTTT
CASSFDGGATNEKLFF
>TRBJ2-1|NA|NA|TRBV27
TGTGCCAGCAGTCCATCAGTGGTATACAATGAGCAGTTCTTC
CASSPSVVYNEQFF
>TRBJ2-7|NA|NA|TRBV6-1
TGTGCCAGCAGTGATACAGCTCTGCATGGGTACTTC
CASSDTALHGYF
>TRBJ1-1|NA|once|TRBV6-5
TGTGCCAGCAGTTATTCCCCTGGAGGGGCTGCAACTGAAGCTTTCTTT
CASSYSPGGAATEAFF
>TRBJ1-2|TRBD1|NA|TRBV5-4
TGTGCCAGCAGCTTGGAGGGGACAGGGGGAGGTGGCTACACCTTC
CASSLEGTGGGGYTF